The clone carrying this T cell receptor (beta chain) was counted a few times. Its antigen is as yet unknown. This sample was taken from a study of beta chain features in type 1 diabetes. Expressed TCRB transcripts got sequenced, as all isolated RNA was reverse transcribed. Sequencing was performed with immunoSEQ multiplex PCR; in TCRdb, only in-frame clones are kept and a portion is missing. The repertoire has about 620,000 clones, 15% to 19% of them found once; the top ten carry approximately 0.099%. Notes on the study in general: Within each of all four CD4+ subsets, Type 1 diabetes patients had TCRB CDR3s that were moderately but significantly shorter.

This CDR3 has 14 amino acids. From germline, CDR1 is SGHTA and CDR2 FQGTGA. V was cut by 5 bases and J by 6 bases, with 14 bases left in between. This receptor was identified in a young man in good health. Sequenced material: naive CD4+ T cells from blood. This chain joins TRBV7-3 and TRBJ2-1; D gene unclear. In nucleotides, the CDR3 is TGTGCCAGCAGCCCCACCTCGGCTTCCAATGAGCAGTTCTTC. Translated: CASSPTSASNEQFF. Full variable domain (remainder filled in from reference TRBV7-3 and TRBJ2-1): GAGVSQTPSNKVTEKGKYVELRCDPISGHTALYWYRQSLGQGPEFLIYFQGTGAADDSGLPNDRFFAVRPEGSVSTLKIQRTERGDSAVYLCASSPTSASNEQFFGPGTRLTVL.